The table lists the clone carrying this TCR beta chain with a count of one. Its antigen is unidentified. This table comes from immunoSEQ multiplex PCR, and its TCRdb copy is limited to in-frame clones, with some not included. The sample records around 2,100,000 clones, approximately 95% being singletons. These data originate in a study of shared clonotypes between healthy human individuals. Regarding the study as a whole: Compared with clonotypes that all four donors shared, non-shared clonotypes had lower generation probabilities.

The germline V gene has CDR1 SGHDT and CDR2 YYEEEE. Trimming took 2 bases from V and 5 from J, leaving 19 bases between them. CDR3 length equals 16 residues. It was CD45RO-negative cells, positively selected for CCR7, that made up naive CD8 cells, with terminally differentiated effector memory CD45RA+ cells excluded. Sequenced material: naive CD8+ T cells sorted from blood. This sequence originates from a man younger than 30 in good health. V and J are TRBV5-6 and TRBJ1-2; D remains ambiguous. CDR3 DNA sequence: TGTGCCAGCAGCTTATTGGACTCAAAGGCAATTTATGGCTACACCTTC. Translation gives CASSLLDSKAIYGYTF.